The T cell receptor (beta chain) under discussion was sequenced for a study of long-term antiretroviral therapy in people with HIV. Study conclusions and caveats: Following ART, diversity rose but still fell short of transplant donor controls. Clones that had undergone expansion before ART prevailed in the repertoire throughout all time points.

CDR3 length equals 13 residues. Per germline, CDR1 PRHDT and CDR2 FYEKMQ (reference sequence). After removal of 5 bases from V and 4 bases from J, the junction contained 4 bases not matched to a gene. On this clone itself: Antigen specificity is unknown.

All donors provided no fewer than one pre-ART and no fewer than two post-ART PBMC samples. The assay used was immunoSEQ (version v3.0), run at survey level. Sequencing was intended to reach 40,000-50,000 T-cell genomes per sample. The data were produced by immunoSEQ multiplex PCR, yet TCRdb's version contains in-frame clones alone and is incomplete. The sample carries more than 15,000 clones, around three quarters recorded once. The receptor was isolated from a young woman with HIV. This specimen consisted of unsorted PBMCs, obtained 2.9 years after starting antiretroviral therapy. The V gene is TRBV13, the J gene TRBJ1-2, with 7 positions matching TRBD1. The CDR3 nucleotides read TGTGCCAGCAGCCGGGACAGCTTCTATGGCTACACCTTC. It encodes CASSRDSFYGYTF.